A selection of T cell receptor beta chains follows, all from one sample in a study of blood T cell repertoires in COVID-19. Profiling relied on immunoSEQ multiplex PCR, and the TCRdb table lists in-frame clones only, not all of them. The table records 150,000 to 200,000 clones, around 82% of them present only once. What was sequenced was PBMCs or T cells enriched from blood (not recorded which). The receptors originated from a man aged 35-49 years who had recovered from COVID-19. The CDR3 runs from the conserved cysteine through the conserved F or W. Fields, in order: clone size, V gene, J gene, D gene, CDR3 DNA, CDR3 protein. D genes are given only for firm matches. The size entry is marked missing in some rows and otherwise reads once, few, many or a size class.

abundance: .
v_gene: TRBV2
j_gene: TRBJ1-5
d_gene: .
CDR3nt: TGTGCCAGCAGTGAAGAACATGACGGGGAGCCCCAGCATTTT
CDR3aa: CASSEEHDGEPQHF

abundance: .
v_gene: TRBV7-2
j_gene: TRBJ2-1
d_gene: TRBD2
CDR3nt: TGTGCCAGCAGCCTGACTAGCGGTAACAATGAGCAGTTCTTC
CDR3aa: CASSLTSGNNEQFF

abundance: .
v_gene: TRBV9
j_gene: TRBJ1-6
d_gene: TRBD1
CDR3nt: TGTGCCAGCAGCGTGACGGGACAGGGTAATTCACCCCTCCACTTT
CDR3aa: CASSVTGQGNSPLHF

abundance: .
v_gene: TRBV27
j_gene: TRBJ1-1
d_gene: .
CDR3nt: TGTGCCAGCAGTCCATCGCTAGTCCAGGGGCCCAACTTGTTT
CDR3aa: CASSPSLVQGPNLF

abundance: .
v_gene: TRBV11-3
j_gene: TRBJ2-2
d_gene: TRBD1
CDR3nt: TGTGCCAGCAGCAAGGGACAGGGGGCGAGGTCGAGCACCGGGGAGCTGTTTTTT
CDR3aa: CASSKGQGARSSTGELFF

abundance: few
v_gene: TRBV7-3
j_gene: TRBJ1-1
d_gene: TRBD1
CDR3nt: TGTGCCAGCAGCCCGACCGCAGGGGGCACTGAAGCTTTCTTT
CDR3aa: CASSPTAGGTEAFF

abundance: .
v_gene: TRBV15
j_gene: TRBJ2-1
d_gene: .
CDR3nt: TGTGCCACCAGCAGGGGGGGGACATACTTGGGTGGGTTCTTC
CDR3aa: CATSRGGTYLGGFF

abundance: few
v_gene: TRBV2
j_gene: TRBJ2-1
d_gene: TRBD2
CDR3nt: TGTGCCAGCAGTGATGAGTTAGCGGGAGGGCCGCATGAGCAGTTCTTC
CDR3aa: CASSDELAGGPHEQFF

abundance: .
v_gene: TRBV7-9
j_gene: TRBJ2-2
d_gene: .
CDR3nt: TGTGCCAGCCCAAACACCGGGGAGCTGTTTTTT
CDR3aa: CASPNTGELFF

abundance: .
v_gene: TRBV29-1
j_gene: TRBJ2-1
d_gene: .
CDR3nt: TGCAGCGTCAAGCCCGACAGCGACAATGAGCAGTTCTTC
CDR3aa: CSVKPDSDNEQFF

abundance: .
v_gene: TRBV4-3
j_gene: TRBJ1-2
d_gene: TRBD1
CDR3nt: TGCGCCAGCAGCCCCTCCAGGGGGACAAGGTATAACTATGGCTACACCTTC
CDR3aa: CASSPSRGTRYNYGYTF

abundance: .
v_gene: TRBV2
j_gene: TRBJ1-5
d_gene: .
CDR3nt: TGTGCCAGCAGTCCAGAACGGGGAAATCAGCCCCAGCATTTT
CDR3aa: CASSPERGNQPQHF

abundance: once
v_gene: TRBV5-1
j_gene: TRBJ2-7
d_gene: TRBD1
CDR3nt: TGCGCCAGCAGCTTCGGGACAGGTCCTTACGAGCAGTACTTC
CDR3aa: CASSFGTGPYEQYF

abundance: few
v_gene: TRBV6-2/TRBV6-3
j_gene: TRBJ1-2
d_gene: .
CDR3nt: TGTGCCAGCAGTTACGGAGGGCTCCCCTCTAACTATGGCTACACCTTC
CDR3aa: CASSYGGLPSNYGYTF

abundance: .
v_gene: TRBV7-9
j_gene: TRBJ2-3
d_gene: .
CDR3nt: TGTGCCAGCAGCTTTACAGGGCTGAGCGCCGGGTACGCAGATACGCAGTATTTT
CDR3aa: CASSFTGLSAGYADTQYF

abundance: .
v_gene: TRBV7-2
j_gene: TRBJ1-3
d_gene: .
CDR3nt: TGTGCCAGCAGCTTAGGACAGCTTGCTGGAAACACCATATATTTT
CDR3aa: CASSLGQLAGNTIYF

abundance: .
v_gene: TRBV7-9
j_gene: TRBJ1-1
d_gene: .
CDR3nt: TGTGCCAGCAGCTTAGGGACACCCACTGAAGCTTTCTTT
CDR3aa: CASSLGTPTEAFF

abundance: .
v_gene: TRBV5-6
j_gene: TRBJ1-2
d_gene: TRBD1
CDR3nt: TGTGCCAGCAGTCCGATGTTCAACAGGGGTTACGTCTACACCTTC
CDR3aa: CASSPMFNRGYVYTF

abundance: .
v_gene: TRBV4-3
j_gene: TRBJ2-5
d_gene: TRBD2
CDR3nt: TGCGCCAGCAGCCAAGGGACTAGAATGTACCAAGAGACCCAGTACTTC
CDR3aa: CASSQGTRMYQETQYF

abundance: .
v_gene: TRBV25-1
j_gene: TRBJ2-3
d_gene: TRBD2
CDR3nt: TGTGCCAGCAGTGACCCTCTGGGCAGCGGGAGGCGAGATACGCAGTATTTT
CDR3aa: CASSDPLGSGRRDTQYF

abundance: .
v_gene: TRBV6-5
j_gene: TRBJ2-3
d_gene: TRBD1
CDR3nt: TGTGCCAGCAGTTCCTGGACAGGCTCAGATACGCAGTATTTT
CDR3aa: CASSSWTGSDTQYF

abundance: .
v_gene: TRBV25-1
j_gene: TRBJ2-7
d_gene: TRBD1
CDR3nt: TGTGCCAGCCGAGGGACAGTCTCCTACGAGCAGTACTTC
CDR3aa: CASRGTVSYEQYF

abundance: .
v_gene: TRBV2
j_gene: TRBJ1-5
d_gene: .
CDR3nt: TGTGCCAGCGGGGTTAGACAGGGCAATCAGCCCCAGCATTTT
CDR3aa: CASGVRQGNQPQHF

abundance: .
v_gene: TRBV19
j_gene: TRBJ1-5
d_gene: .
CDR3nt: TGTGCCAGTAGTATAGACAGTTATCAGCCCCAGCATTTT
CDR3aa: CASSIDSYQPQHF

abundance: .
v_gene: TRBV7-3
j_gene: TRBJ2-1
d_gene: .
CDR3nt: TGTGCCAGCAGCTTAAACGACAGGCGTTTATCCAATGAGCAGTTCTTC
CDR3aa: CASSLNDRRLSNEQFF

abundance: .
v_gene: TRBV7-9
j_gene: TRBJ2-5
d_gene: .
CDR3nt: TGTGCCAGCAGCTTAGGGGCAGACCAAGAGACCCAGTACTTC
CDR3aa: CASSLGADQETQYF

abundance: .
v_gene: TRBV5-1
j_gene: TRBJ2-3
d_gene: .
CDR3nt: TGCGCCAGCAGCTTGGAGTGGTCAGGGGTGTCAGATACGCAGTATTTT
CDR3aa: CASSLEWSGVSDTQYF

abundance: few
v_gene: TRBV19
j_gene: TRBJ1-3
d_gene: .
CDR3nt: TGTGCCAGTACCCTAAAAGGCCTGGGGGGAACTGGAAACACCATATATTTT
CDR3aa: CASTLKGLGGTGNTIYF

abundance: .
v_gene: TRBV29-1
j_gene: TRBJ2-1
d_gene: .
CDR3nt: TGCAGCGTTGAAACAGTTGGTGGGGCTAGCTCCTACAATGAGCAGTTCTTC
CDR3aa: CSVETVGGASSYNEQFF

abundance: .
v_gene: TRBV4-1
j_gene: TRBJ1-5
d_gene: .
CDR3nt: TGCGCCAGCAGCCAAGATCAGGATTATCAGCCCCAGCATTTT
CDR3aa: CASSQDQDYQPQHF

abundance: .
v_gene: TRBV4-3
j_gene: TRBJ1-6
d_gene: .
CDR3nt: TGCGCCAGCAGCCAAGATACAGGGTATGATTCACCCCTCCACTTT
CDR3aa: CASSQDTGYDSPLHF

abundance: .
v_gene: TRBV18
j_gene: TRBJ2-1
d_gene: .
CDR3nt: TGTGCCAGCTCTCCCGCCTTTTTTCGCACAGGGAGAGGTGGTGAGCAGTTCTTC
CDR3aa: CASSPAFFRTGRGGEQFF

abundance: .
v_gene: TRBV19
j_gene: TRBJ2-7
d_gene: TRBD2
CDR3nt: TGTGCCAGTCGGGGGGGCTTTATGTACGAGCAGTACTTC
CDR3aa: CASRGGFMYEQYF

abundance: .
v_gene: TRBV7-9
j_gene: TRBJ2-2
d_gene: .
CDR3nt: TGTGCCAGCAGCCTGGGACAGAACACCGGGGAGCTGTTTTTT
CDR3aa: CASSLGQNTGELFF

abundance: .
v_gene: TRBV5-1
j_gene: TRBJ1-1
d_gene: TRBD1
CDR3nt: TGCGCCAGCAGCTCCCAGGGGGACCCCCCTTTGGGTGAAGCTTTCTTT
CDR3aa: CASSSQGDPPLGEAFF

abundance: .
v_gene: TRBV6-2/TRBV6-3
j_gene: TRBJ1-1
d_gene: .
CDR3nt: TGTGCCAGCAGTTACGTACCGAGGAACACTGAAGCTTTCTTT
CDR3aa: CASSYVPRNTEAFF

abundance: .
v_gene: TRBV4-2
j_gene: TRBJ1-5
d_gene: .
CDR3nt: TGTGCCAGCAGCCAAGGAGGAGCAGGGTTGGATCAGCCCCAGCATTTT
CDR3aa: CASSQGGAGLDQPQHF

abundance: .
v_gene: TRBV2
j_gene: TRBJ1-1
d_gene: .
CDR3nt: TGTGCCAGCAGTAAGACAGCTGAAGCTTTCTTT
CDR3aa: CASSKTAEAFF

abundance: once
v_gene: TRBV2
j_gene: TRBJ1-2
d_gene: .
CDR3nt: TGTGCCAGCAGTGATCGGGGGTCTAACTATGGCTACACCTTC
CDR3aa: CASSDRGSNYGYTF

abundance: .
v_gene: TRBV2
j_gene: TRBJ1-2
d_gene: .
CDR3nt: TGTGCCAGCAGTGAACAGGGGACGTACACCTTC
CDR3aa: CASSEQGTYTF

abundance: .
v_gene: TRBV6-2/TRBV6-3
j_gene: TRBJ1-5
d_gene: .
CDR3nt: TGTGCCAGCAGTTATAGGGGGACCAATCAGCCCCAGCATTTT
CDR3aa: CASSYRGTNQPQHF

abundance: .
v_gene: TRBV24-1
j_gene: TRBJ2-2
d_gene: TRBD1
CDR3nt: TGTGCCACCAGTGATAATGACCAGGGGGCGGACACCGGGGAGCTGTTTTTT
CDR3aa: CATSDNDQGADTGELFF

abundance: .
v_gene: TRBV4-1
j_gene: TRBJ2-7
d_gene: TRBD2
CDR3nt: TGCGCCAGCAGCCTAGGACTAGCGGGAGCCTACGAGCAGTACTTC
CDR3aa: CASSLGLAGAYEQYF

abundance: .
v_gene: TRBV19
j_gene: TRBJ1-4
d_gene: .
CDR3nt: TGTGCCAGTAGTATGTACACATCGCACGCTAATGAAAAACTGTTTTTT
CDR3aa: CASSMYTSHANEKLFF

abundance: .
v_gene: TRBV6-5
j_gene: TRBJ1-5
d_gene: TRBD1
CDR3nt: TGTGCCAGCGCCGGACAGGACAATCAGCCCCAGCATTTT
CDR3aa: CASAGQDNQPQHF

abundance: .
v_gene: TRBV24-1
j_gene: TRBJ2-4
d_gene: .
CDR3nt: TGTGCCACCAGTGATTTGCAGGGGCATCCGCTAGCCAAAAACATTCAGTACTTC
CDR3aa: CATSDLQGHPLAKNIQYF

abundance: .
v_gene: TRBV27
j_gene: TRBJ2-1
d_gene: .
CDR3nt: TGTGCCAGCAGTTTATCATGGGGAGCGTGGAATGAGCAGTTCTTC
CDR3aa: CASSLSWGAWNEQFF

abundance: .
v_gene: TRBV7-7
j_gene: TRBJ2-2
d_gene: TRBD2
CDR3nt: TGTGCCAGCAGCCGGACTAGGAACACCGGGGAGCTGTTTTTT
CDR3aa: CASSRTRNTGELFF

abundance: few
v_gene: TRBV5-1
j_gene: TRBJ2-3
d_gene: TRBD1
CDR3nt: TGCGCCAGCAGCCCAGCCTCAGGGGGCCGGACAGATACGCAGTATTTT
CDR3aa: CASSPASGGRTDTQYF

abundance: few
v_gene: TRBV11-2
j_gene: TRBJ2-7
d_gene: TRBD1
CDR3nt: TGTGCCAGCACCTCAAACAGGGGATGGTACGAGCAGTACTTC
CDR3aa: CASTSNRGWYEQYF

abundance: .
v_gene: TRBV9
j_gene: TRBJ2-5
d_gene: .
CDR3nt: TGTGCCAGCAGCGTAGGACTGCAAGAGACCCAGTACTTC
CDR3aa: CASSVGLQETQYF

abundance: .
v_gene: TRBV19
j_gene: TRBJ2-5
d_gene: TRBD2
CDR3nt: TGTGCCAGTAGTGGAGGGGGACTAGCGGGGCACCAAGAGACCCAGTACTTC
CDR3aa: CASSGGGLAGHQETQYF

abundance: .
v_gene: TRBV2
j_gene: TRBJ2-4
d_gene: .
CDR3nt: TGTGCCAGCAGCCGCTACGAAGGGGACATTCAGTACTTC
CDR3aa: CASSRYEGDIQYF

abundance: .
v_gene: TRBV12-5
j_gene: TRBJ1-1
d_gene: TRBD1
CDR3nt: TGTGCTAGTGACCAACAGGGGGCCGGCACTGAAGCTTTCTTT
CDR3aa: CASDQQGAGTEAFF

abundance: .
v_gene: TRBV28
j_gene: TRBJ1-1
d_gene: .
CDR3nt: TGTGCCAGCAGTCTCCCGGCCCCAGGGGAGGCTTTCTTT
CDR3aa: CASSLPAPGEAFF

abundance: once
v_gene: TRBV7-9
j_gene: TRBJ2-1
d_gene: TRBD1
CDR3nt: TGTGCCAGCAGCCGCGACAGGGCCCACAATGAGCAGTTCTTC
CDR3aa: CASSRDRAHNEQFF